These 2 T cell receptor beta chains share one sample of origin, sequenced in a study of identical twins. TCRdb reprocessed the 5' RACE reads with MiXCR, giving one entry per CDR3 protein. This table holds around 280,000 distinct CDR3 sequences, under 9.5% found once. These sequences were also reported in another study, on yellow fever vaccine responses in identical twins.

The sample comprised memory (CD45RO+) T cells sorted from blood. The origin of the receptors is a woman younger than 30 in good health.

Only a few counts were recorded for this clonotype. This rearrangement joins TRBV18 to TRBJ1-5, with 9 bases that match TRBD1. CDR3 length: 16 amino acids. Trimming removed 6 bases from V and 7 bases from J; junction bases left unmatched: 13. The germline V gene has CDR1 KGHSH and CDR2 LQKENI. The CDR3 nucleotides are TGTGCCAGCTCTGGGGGACAGGGCCCTCAAGGACAGCCCCAGCATTTT. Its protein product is CASSGGQGPQGQPQHF. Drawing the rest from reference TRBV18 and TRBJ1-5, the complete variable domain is NAGVMQNPRHLVRRRGQEARLRCSPMKGHSHVYWYRQLPEEGLKFMVYLQKENIIDESGMPKERFSAEFPKEGPSILRIQQVVRGDSAAYFCASSGGQGPQGQPQHFGDGTRLSIL.

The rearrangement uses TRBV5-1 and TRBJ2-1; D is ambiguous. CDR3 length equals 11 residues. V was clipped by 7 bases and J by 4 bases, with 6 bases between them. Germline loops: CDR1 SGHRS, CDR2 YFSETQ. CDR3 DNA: TGCGCCAGCGCGAGATACAATGAGCAGTTCTTC. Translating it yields CASARYNEQFF. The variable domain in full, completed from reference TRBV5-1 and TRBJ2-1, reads KAGVTQTPRYLIKTRGQQVTLSCSPISGHRSVSWYQQTPGQGLQFLFEYFSETQRNKGNFPGRFSGRQFSNSRSEMNVSTLELGDSALYLCASARYNEQFFGPGTRLTVL.